The 2 T cell receptor beta chains reported below all come from one sample, sequenced in a study of T cell responses to AZD1222 COVID-19 vaccine. TCRdb keeps only in-frame clones here, not all; method: immunoSEQ multiplex PCR. The sample lists 75,000 to 95,000 clones; around nine tenths were seen once. The material was peripheral blood, obtained on day 0 of MenACWY control vaccination. These receptors all stem from an adult in good health.

The chain has TRBV18 and TRBJ1-6; 10 bases map to TRBD1. The CDR3 loop spans 15 amino acids. The germline CDR1 and CDR2 sequences are KGHSH and LQKENI. V was clipped by 3 bases and J by 15 bases; unmatched bases: 11. The CDR3 protein is CASSPRTGGDSNLHF. As DNA, the CDR3 is TGTGCCAGCTCACCCCGGACAGGGGGGGATTCAAACCTCCACTTT.

This clone was observed once. The V call is TRBV6-5, the J call TRBJ2-2; the match to TRBD2 covers 7 bases. CDR3 size: 15 residues. Germline V gene lookup returns CDR1 MNHEY and CDR2 SVGAGI. After removal of 3 bases from V and 0 bases from J, the junction contained 1 base not matched to a gene. The CDR3 DNA is TGTGCCAGCAGTTATCTAGCGGCGAACACCGGGGAGCTGTTTTTT. Its translation: CASSYLAANTGELFF.